The 14 T cell receptor beta chains reported below all come from one sample, sequenced in a study of blood T cell repertoires in COVID-19. Profiled with immunoSEQ multiplex PCR; TCRdb holds only in-frame clones, not every one. The data hold 150,000 to 200,000 clones, with roughly nine tenths observed a single time. Material for sequencing was peripheral blood. These receptors came from a man aged 55-75 years with active or convalescent COVID-19.

The chain employs TRBV6-5 and TRBJ1-5; 10 bases are a match to TRBD1. The germline V gene has CDR1 MNHEY and CDR2 SVGAGI. The CDR3 is 15 amino acids. V lost 6 bases to trimming and J lost 2 bases; unmatched junction nucleotides: 4. CDR3 DNA sequence: TGTGCCAGCAGCGGGACAGGGGTTGGCAATCAGCCCCAGCATTTT. Translation gives CASSGTGVGNQPQHF.

The chain combines TRBV29-1 with TRBJ2-7; TRBD2 agrees at 9 bases. This CDR3 region has 13 residues. V was clipped by 0 bases and J by 7 bases; unmatched bases: 4. Germline V CDR1 and CDR2: SQVTM, ANQGSEA. DNA of the CDR3: TGCAGCGTTGAAGATCGGCTAGCGGGGGAGCAGTACTTC. Translated: CSVEDRLAGEQYF.

This chain connects TRBV19 to TRBJ1-5; 7 bases are a match to TRBD1. Germline V CDR1 and CDR2: LNHDA, SQIVND (reference sequence). The junction had 5 bases not matched to a gene; V was cut back by 2 bases and J by 4 bases. The CDR3 has 15 residues. For the CDR3, the DNA is TGTGCCAGTAGTATACAACAGGGGAGGAATCAGCCCCAGCATTTT. This codes for CASSIQQGRNQPQHF. The full variable domain, completed using reference TRBV19 and TRBJ1-5, is DGGITQSPKYLFRKEGQNVTLSCEQNLNHDAMYWYRQDPGQGLRLIYYSQIVNDFQKGDIAEGYSVSREKKESFPLTVTSAQKNPTAFYLCASSIQQGRNQPQHFGDGTRLSIL.

The table lists this clone with a few counts. This chain uses TRBV10-3 with TRBJ2-7; 8 bases match TRBD2. The CDR3 contains 13 residues. The trim removed 6 bases at V and 3 bases at J, leaving 4 bases unmatched. Germline values: CDR1 ENHRY, CDR2 SYGVKD. This CDR3 reads CAIRGAGGYEQYF. In nucleotides, the CDR3 is TGTGCCATCAGGGGCGCGGGGGGCTACGAGCAGTACTTC.

The V gene is TRBV9, the J gene TRBJ1-1, with D perhaps matching TRBD1 (6 bases). CDR3 size: 12 residues. From germline, CDR1 is SGDLS and CDR2 YYNGEE. Trimming removed 5 bases at V and 1 base at J, with 6 bases between. The CDR3 spells CASRGGNTEAFF. The CDR3 DNA is TGTGCCAGCAGAGGGGGGAACACTGAAGCTTTCTTT.

The genes are TRBV5-1 and TRBJ2-1; 9 positions agree with TRBD2. The CDR3 consists of 15 residues. V trimming: 4 bases; J trimming: 5 bases; junction bases outside the gene matches: 7. The V gene's germline CDR1 is SGHRS and CDR2 YFSETQ. CDR3 bases: TGCGCCAGCAGCCTGAGGGTAGCGGGGGACAATGAGCAGTTCTTC. This gives the protein CASSLRVAGDNEQFF.

The gene calls are TRBV7-2 and TRBJ1-1; D unclear. CDR3 size: 13 residues. CDR1 and CDR2 from the germline V gene are SGHTA and FQGNSA. Trimming removed 2 bases from V and 0 bases from J, with 4 bases in between. The DNA of the CDR3 is TGTGCCAGCAGCTTACTAGTGAACACTGAAGCTTTCTTT. This codes for CASSLLVNTEAFF.

This clone was detected once. This sequence joins TRBV5-1 and TRBJ2-1; maybe TRBD2 (6 bases). This CDR3 contains 15 residues. V lost 0 bases and J lost 5, with 12 bases in between. Germline CDR1 and CDR2: SGHRS and YFSETQ. CDR3 loop: CASSLGLASHNEQFF. In nucleotides, the CDR3 is TGCGCCAGCAGCTTGGGGCTAGCGAGTCACAATGAGCAGTTCTTC.

The gene calls are TRBV9 and TRBJ2-1; D might be TRBD2 (6 bases). The germline gives CDR1 SGDLS, CDR2 YYNGEE. The CDR3 sequence is 14 residues long. V shed 3 bases and J shed 10 bases, with 17 bases lying between them. The CDR3 sequence: CASSAGTSSGEQFF. CDR3 in DNA: TGTGCCAGCAGCGCCGGGACTTCTTCTGGGGAGCAGTTCTTC.

V and J are TRBV18 and TRBJ2-1; perhaps TRBD1 as D (6 bases). Germline assignment: CDR1 KGHSH and CDR2 LQKENI. Trimming pared 1 base from V and 4 bases from J, leaving 11 bases between. The CDR3 loop spans 15 amino acids. The CDR3 DNA follows: TGTGCCAGCTCACCACGGGACAAGCAGTACAATGAGCAGTTCTTC. Translating gives CASSPRDKQYNEQFF.

This chain connects TRBV11-2 to TRBJ2-2; 7 bases fit TRBD1. Germline lookup yields CDR1 SGHAT and CDR2 FQNNGV. The ends lost 7 bases at V and 1 base at J; junction bases unmatched: 6. The length of the CDR3 is 15 residues. The CDR3 spells CASIRQGRNTGELFF. DNA of the CDR3: TGTGCCAGCATACGACAGGGAAGGAACACCGGGGAGCTGTTTTTT.

For the CDR3, the DNA is TGTGCCAGCCTAAAAACCGGGACAGGGGGCTTTGAGCAGTTCTTC. As protein: CASLKTGTGGFEQFF. The V call is TRBV6-5, the J call TRBJ2-1; 12 bases align to TRBD1. CDR3 length: 15 amino acids. Germline V lookup: CDR1 MNHEY, CDR2 SVGAGI. J gave up 9 bases and V 8 bases, and 11 bases lay outside the gene matches.

The chain has TRBV27 and TRBJ2-3; 12 nucleotides align to TRBD2. This CDR3 contains 16 residues. CDR1 and CDR2 from the germline V gene are MNHEY and SMNVEV (reference sequence). The junction had 3 bases not matched to a gene; V was cut back by 5 bases and J by 0 bases. The CDR3 spells CASSRTSGISTDTQYF. The CDR3 DNA reads as TGTGCCAGCAGTCGGACTAGCGGGATCAGCACAGATACGCAGTATTTT.

This chain links TRBV5-1 with TRBJ2-1, with 8 bases matching TRBD2. V was pared by 2 bases and J by 5 bases, with 6 bases of the junction left unmatched. This CDR3 has 15 residues. Germline-derived CDR1 and CDR2 are SGHRS and YFSETQ. The CDR3 DNA reads as TGCGCCAGCAGCTTAGAACTAGCGGTTGACAATGAGCAGTTCTTC. It codes for CASSLELAVDNEQFF.